Shown below are 3 T cell receptor beta chains from a single sample sequenced in a study of blood T cell repertoires in COVID-19 (dated by TCRdb to the early 2020s). The method behind the library was the immunoSEQ multiplex PCR assay. TCRdb stores this immuneACCESS table with in-frame sequences only. Part of the clones is absent; in the studies checked, under half of the shortfall reflects unresolved V genes, and no reason is known for the rest. The sample has approximately 230,000 clones on record, approximately 90% of them singletons. About 2.2% of the sample is held by the ten biggest clonotypes. Sequencing input: peripheral blood. The receptors originated from a young man who had recovered from COVID-19.

The chain links TRBV9 to TRBJ2-7, with a tentative D call TRBD1 (5 bases). The V end lost 1 base, the J end lost 2 bases, and 10 bases lay between the germline ends. Germline lookup yields CDR1 SGDLS and CDR2 YYNGEE. The CDR3 runs to 14 residues. CDR3 sequence (DNA): TGTGCCAGCAGCGTATCAGACAGTCCCTACGAGCAGTACTTC. Its protein product is CASSVSDSPYEQYF.

The genes are TRBV10-1 and TRBJ2-1; TRBD1 matches 8 bases. CDR3 size: 13 residues. V shed 9 bases and J 4 bases; nucleotides not matched to a gene: 5. From germline, CDR1 is WNHNN and CDR2 SYGVQD (reference sequence). The CDR3 nucleotides are TGCGCCAGTTCGGACAGGGTTTACAATGAGCAGTTCTTC. Its protein product is CASSDRVYNEQFF.

The chain recombines TRBV7-2 with TRBJ1-4, with D unclear. CDR1 SGHTA and CDR2 FQGNSA come from the germline V gene. The CDR3 covers 14 residues. The V end was cut by 4 bases, the J end by 2 bases, with 8 bases between. The CDR3 is CASSSISTNEKLFF. The CDR3 coding sequence is TGTGCCAGCAGCTCTATATCGACTAATGAAAAACTGTTTTTT.